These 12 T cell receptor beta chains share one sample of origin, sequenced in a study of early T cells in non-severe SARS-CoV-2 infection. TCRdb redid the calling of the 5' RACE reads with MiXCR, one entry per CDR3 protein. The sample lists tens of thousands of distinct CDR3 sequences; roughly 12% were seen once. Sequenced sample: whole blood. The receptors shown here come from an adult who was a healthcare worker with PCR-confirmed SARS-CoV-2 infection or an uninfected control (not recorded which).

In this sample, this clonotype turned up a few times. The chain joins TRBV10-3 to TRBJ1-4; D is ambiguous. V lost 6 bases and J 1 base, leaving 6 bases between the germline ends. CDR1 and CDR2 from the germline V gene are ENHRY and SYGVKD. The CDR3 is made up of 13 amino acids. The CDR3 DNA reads TGTGCCATCAGAGGCAGAACTAATGAAAAACTGTTTTTT. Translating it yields CAIRGRTNEKLFF.

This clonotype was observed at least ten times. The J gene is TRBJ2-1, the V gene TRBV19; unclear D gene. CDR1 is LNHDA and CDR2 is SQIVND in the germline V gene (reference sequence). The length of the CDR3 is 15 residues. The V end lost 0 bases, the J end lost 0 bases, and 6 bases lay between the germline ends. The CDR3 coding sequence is TGTGCCAGTAGTATAGACGCCACCTCCTACAATGAGCAGTTCTTC. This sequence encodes CASSIDATSYNEQFF.

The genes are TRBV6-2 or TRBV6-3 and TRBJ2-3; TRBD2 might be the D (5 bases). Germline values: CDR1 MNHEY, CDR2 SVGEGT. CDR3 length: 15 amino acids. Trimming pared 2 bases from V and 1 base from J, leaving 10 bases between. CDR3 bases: TGTGCCAGCAGTTACCAGGAGGTCGGCACAGATACGCAGTATTTT. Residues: CASSYQEVGTDTQYF.

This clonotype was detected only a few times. DNA of the CDR3: TGTGCCAGTAGTATAGATCAGGGGGTAAATGAGCAGTTCTTC. It yields the protein CASSIDQGVNEQFF. V usage is TRBV19 and J usage is TRBJ2-1, with TRBD1 matching over 7 bases. This CDR3 is built from 14 residues. V trimming: 0 bases; J trimming: 7 bases; junction bases outside the gene matches: 3. The germline gives CDR1 LNHDA, CDR2 SQIVND (reference sequence).

The CDR3 is CASSHGGKTNEKLFF. DNA for the CDR3: TGTGCCAGCAGCCATGGGGGGAAAACTAATGAAAAACTGTTTTTT. This chain uses TRBV7-2 with TRBJ1-4; D might be TRBD1 (5 bases). CDR1 and CDR2 from the germline V gene are SGHTA and FQGNSA. This CDR3 region has 15 residues. V was cut by 5 bases and J by 1 base, with 11 bases left in between.

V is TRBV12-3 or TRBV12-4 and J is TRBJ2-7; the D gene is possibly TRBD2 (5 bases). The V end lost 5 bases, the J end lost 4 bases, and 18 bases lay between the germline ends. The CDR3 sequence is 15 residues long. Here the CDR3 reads CASSRTLRVVYEQYF. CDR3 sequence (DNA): TGTGCCAGCAGTAGGACTTTGCGGGTAGTTTACGAGCAGTACTTC.

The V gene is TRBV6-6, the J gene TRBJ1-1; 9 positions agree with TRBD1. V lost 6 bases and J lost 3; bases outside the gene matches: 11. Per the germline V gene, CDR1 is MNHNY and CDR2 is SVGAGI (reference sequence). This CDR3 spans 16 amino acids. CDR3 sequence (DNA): TGTGCCAGCAGCCCAAACAGGGGGCGAGGAGACACTGAAGCTTTCTTT. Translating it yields CASSPNRGRGDTEAFF.

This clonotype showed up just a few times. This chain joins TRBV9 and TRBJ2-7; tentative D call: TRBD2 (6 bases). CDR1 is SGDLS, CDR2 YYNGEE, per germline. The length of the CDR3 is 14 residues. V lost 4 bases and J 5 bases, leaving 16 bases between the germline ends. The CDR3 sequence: CASSLRLVPDEQYF. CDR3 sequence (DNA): TGTGCCAGCAGCCTTAGACTAGTCCCTGACGAGCAGTACTTC.

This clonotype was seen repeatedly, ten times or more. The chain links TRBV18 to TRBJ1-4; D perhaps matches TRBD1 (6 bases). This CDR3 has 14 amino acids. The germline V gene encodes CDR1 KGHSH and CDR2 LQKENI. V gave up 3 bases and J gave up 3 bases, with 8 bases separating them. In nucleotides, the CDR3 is TGTGCCAGCTCACCGGGGGCTGCTAATGAAAAACTGTTTTTT. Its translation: CASSPGAANEKLFF.

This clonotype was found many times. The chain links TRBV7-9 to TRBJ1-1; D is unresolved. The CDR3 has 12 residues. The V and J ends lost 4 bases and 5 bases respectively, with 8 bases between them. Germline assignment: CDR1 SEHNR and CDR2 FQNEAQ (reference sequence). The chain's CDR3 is CASSSGRTEAFF. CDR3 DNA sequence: TGTGCCAGCAGCTCCGGGAGGACTGAAGCTTTCTTT.

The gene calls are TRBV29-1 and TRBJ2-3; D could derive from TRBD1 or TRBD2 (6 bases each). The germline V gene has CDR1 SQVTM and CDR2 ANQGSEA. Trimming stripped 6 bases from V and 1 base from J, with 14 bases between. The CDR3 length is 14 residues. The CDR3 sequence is CSVLGGAGTDTQYF. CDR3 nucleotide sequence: TGCAGCGTGTTGGGGGGCGCCGGCACAGATACGCAGTATTTT.

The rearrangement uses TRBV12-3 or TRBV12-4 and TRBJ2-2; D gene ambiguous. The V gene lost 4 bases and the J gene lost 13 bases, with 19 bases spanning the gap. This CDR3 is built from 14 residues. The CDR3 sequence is CASSSAGGDSGLFF. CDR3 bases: TGTGCCAGCAGTTCGGCCGGCGGAGATTCGGGGCTGTTTTTT.